Sequencing of this TCR beta chain was carried out in a study of blood T cell repertoires in COVID-19 (dated by TCRdb to 2020 to 2021). With respect to the entire study: Collaborator samples came from the United States, Italy and Spain and covered acute and convalescent phases of COVID-19. Sample metadata almost always included a de-identified subject ID, COVID-19 status, age in years and sex. The dataset comprised deeply sampled blood TCRbeta repertoires from subjects exposed to, actively infected with, or recovered from COVID-19. HLA class I and class II types, where available, came from metadata supplied by the sample provider rather than from assay-based typing. The repertoires were released in a freely available public database meant as a resource for research on the immune response to SARS-CoV-2. The samples were drawn from two sources: the first 160 participants of the ongoing ImmuneRACE study, and 1,254 subjects contributed by 6 global collaborators. The prospective study material was composed of cDNA or gDNA derived from T cells, B-cell-depleted T cells, or PBMCs. The paper's findings and limits, for the study overall: Clinical and demographic metadata were provided uncurated, with the amount varying by source and participant.

Details on this clone: The target of this receptor is not known. Base qualities were left out, and no much larger clone turns up one base away.

One collaborating source in Seattle enrolled patients during active infection and followed them longitudinally through the course of disease. Each collaborating institution followed its own protocols to collect whole blood in K2EDTA tubes. For TCRbeta analysis, collaborators shipped samples as frozen whole blood, isolated PBMCs, or DNA extracted from either of those sample types. The immunoSEQ Assay, a bias-controlled multiplex PCR, was used to amplify TCRbeta CDR3 regions from genomic DNA. In the original analysis: The number of nucleated cells in each sample was estimated from the amplification of reference gene primers within the assay. To quantify the absolute abundance of each unique TCRbeta CDR3 rearrangement, sequence reads were collapsed and filtered. For each sample, productive Simpson clonality was calculated as the square root of Simpson's diversity index over productive rearrangements. Not all clones reach the TCRdb copy of this immuneACCESS table, which keeps in-frame sequences only. Checked studies attribute under half of the gap to unresolved V genes and leave the rest unexplained. The DNA gave D and trimming, while V, J and clone size come from that table. The sample profile shows roughly 160,000 clones; roughly 84% of them were found once. The ten largest account for around 7% of the sample.

The CDR3, cysteine through phenylalanine, is 15 amino acids long. Just CDR3 DNA is preserved here, 45 bases in frame from base 1. Via the germline V gene (reference sequence), CDR1 is SGHNT and CDR2 YYREEE. V loses 0 bases at its end and J loses 3 bases; junction bases beyond the gene matches: 5. Sequencing was carried out using peripheral blood. This chain joins TRBV5-4 to TRBJ2-7; 8 junctional bases match TRBD1. This sequence originates from a man of 80 years or more with COVID-19, enrolled during active disease. The nucleotide sequence reads TGTGCCAGCAGCTTGGTTGGCAGGGGGCTCTACGAGCAGTACTTC. It translates to CASSLVGRGLYEQYF. The CDR3, completed at both ends by the reference TRBV5-4 and TRBJ2-7 genes, gives the full variable domain ETGVTQSPTHLIKTRGQQVTLRCSSQSGHNTVSWYQQALGQGPQFIFQYYREEENGRGNFPPRFSGLQFPNYSSELNVNALELDDSALYLCASSLVGRGLYEQYFGPGTRLTVT.